These T cell receptor beta chains were read from a single sample in a study of T cells in localized non-small cell lung cancer. Profiled with immunoSEQ multiplex PCR; TCRdb holds only in-frame clones, not every one. The data contain 31,000 or so clones, around nine tenths of them singletons. Material: peripheral blood, obtained before any cancer treatment. All receptors come from a female donor older than 55 with stage I lung adenocarcinoma. CDR3s include the opening cysteine and the closing phenylalanine or tryptophan. D genes are given only for firm matches. A clone size is listed for some rows: how often the clone was seen (once, few, many), or a class if it is expanded.

len	v_gene	j_gene	d_gene	abundance	CDR3nt	CDR3aa
17	TRBV5-1	TRBJ2-2	NA	NA	TGCGCCAGCAGCTTGGCCGGGCGGGGGACAAACACCGGGGAGCTGTTTTTT	CASSLAGRGTNTGELFF
14	TRBV29-1	TRBJ2-3	NA	NA	TGCAGCGTTGTAAGCGGGCTAGGCACAGATACGCAGTATTTT	CSVVSGLGTDTQYF
14	TRBV5-1	TRBJ1-2	NA	NA	TGCGCCAGCAGCTCTTGGAGTCTTGACAGCGGCTACACCTTC	CASSSWSLDSGYTF
14	TRBV7-9	TRBJ1-1	NA	NA	TGTGCCAGCAGCTTAGTCGGCAGGAACACTGAAGCTTTCTTT	CASSLVGRNTEAFF
13	TRBV6-5	TRBJ2-7	NA	NA	TGTGCCAGCAGTTACCCAATACCCTACGAGCAGTACTTC	CASSYPIPYEQYF
13	TRBV15	TRBJ2-2	NA	NA	TGTGCCACCAACCGAGGGGGGGCCGGGGAGCTGTTTTTT	CATNRGGAGELFF
15	TRBV7-9	TRBJ2-2	NA	NA	TGTGCCAGCAGCTTAGTCCGACGGGATACCGGGGAGCTGTTTTTT	CASSLVRRDTGELFF
14	TRBV6-5	TRBJ2-7	NA	NA	TGTGCCAGCAGTTACTCATCGCGGACCTACGAGCAGTACTTC	CASSYSSRTYEQYF
13	TRBV9	TRBJ2-7	NA	NA	TGTGCCAGCAGCGTGGTAGCCGGAGGGGAGCAGTACTTC	CASSVVAGGEQYF
14	TRBV4-1	TRBJ1-2	NA	medium-sized	TGCGCCAGCAGCCAAGGGGACCCGGAATATGGCTACACCTTC	CASSQGDPEYGYTF
15	TRBV29-1	TRBJ2-1	TRBD2	NA	TGCAGCGTTGGGCTAGCGGGAGGGCCTAGGAGTGAGCAGTTCTTC	CSVGLAGGPRSEQFF
20	TRBV14	TRBJ2-7	NA	NA	TGTGCCAGCAGCCAAGGTTATCTGGGTAGTCCGTTCAGCAGCTCCTACGAGCAGTACTTC	CASSQGYLGSPFSSSYEQYF
15	TRBV10-1	TRBJ2-1	NA	few	TGCGCCAGCAGTGAGAGGGACGGCCACTACAATGAGCAGTTCTTC	CASSERDGHYNEQFF
13	TRBV7-2	TRBJ1-2	NA	NA	TGTGCCAGCAGCCGACCCGGGACACTAGGCTACACCTTC	CASSRPGTLGYTF
14	TRBV28	TRBJ1-2	TRBD1	NA	TGTGCCAGCAGTTTGGGGACAGGGAGTTATGGCTACACCTTC	CASSLGTGSYGYTF
15	TRBV6-4	TRBJ2-1	NA	NA	TGTGCCAGCAGACCAACGTGGGGCTTTTACAATGAGCAGTTCTTC	CASRPTWGFYNEQFF
15	TRBV6-4	TRBJ2-2	NA	few	TGTGCCAGCAGTGACTCGAGTCAGAACACCGGGGAGCTGTTTTTT	CASSDSSQNTGELFF
14	TRBV6-5	TRBJ2-7	NA	NA	TGTGCCAGCAGTTACTTGGTCGACTCCTACGAGCAGTACTTC	CASSYLVDSYEQYF
13	TRBV18	TRBJ2-3	NA	NA	TGTGCCAGCTCAACCTTTCAGGGGGATACGCAGTATTTT	CASSTFQGDTQYF
14	TRBV28	TRBJ2-7	NA	NA	TGTGCCAGCAGTTTAGCCCCTCATGCGTACGAGCAGTACTTC	CASSLAPHAYEQYF
16	TRBV28	TRBJ1-4	NA	NA	TGTGCCAGCAGTCCCTACGCAGGGGCAACTAATGAAAAACTGTTTTTT	CASSPYAGATNEKLFF
11	TRBV2	TRBJ1-5	NA	NA	TGTGCCAGCTCCCTCCTGTCGGCCCAGCATTTT	CASSLLSAQHF
20	TRBV12-5	TRBJ2-1	NA	few	TGTGCTAGTGGTTTGGTTCACGGCGGGATCCTGACCCGTTCCTACAATGAGCAGTTCTTC	CASGLVHGGILTRSYNEQFF
17	TRBV18	TRBJ2-3	TRBD1	NA	TGTGCCAGCTCACCACCACTTGGACAGGGGTCAGGGGATACGCAGTATTTT	CASSPPLGQGSGDTQYF
15	TRBV6-5	TRBJ2-1	TRBD1	medium-sized	TGTGCCAGCAGCTTATGGACAGGGGGCGGCAAGGAGCAGTTCTTC	CASSLWTGGGKEQFF
13	TRBV5-6	TRBJ2-7	TRBD2	NA	TGTGCCAGCAGCCAACGGGGGGGTAGGAGGCAGTACTTC	CASSQRGGRRQYF
16	TRBV10-3	TRBJ2-2	NA	NA	TGTGCCATCAGTGATCTCCGGGACATTGGCTCCGGGGAGCTGTTTTTT	CAISDLRDIGSGELFF
15	TRBV21-1	TRBJ1-5	NA	few	TGTGCCAGCAGCAAGGGGCTGCATAGCAATCAGCCCCAGCATTTT	CASSKGLHSNQPQHF
14	TRBV27	TRBJ1-1	TRBD1	NA	TGTGCCAGCAGTTCCCAGGGGGCGGACACTGAAGCTTTCTTT	CASSSQGADTEAFF
14	TRBV19	TRBJ2-7	TRBD2	NA	TGTGCCAGTAGTTCCACGGGGGGCTCCTACGAGCAGTACTTC	CASSSTGGSYEQYF
10	TRBV29-1	TRBJ2-3	NA	NA	TGCAGCGTTGTCCAAGATACGCAGTATTTT	CSVVQDTQYF
16	TRBV11-2	TRBJ1-1	TRBD1	NA	TGTGCCAGCAGCCGCGGGACAGGGGGATCAGGGACTGAAGCTTTCTTT	CASSRGTGGSGTEAFF
11	TRBV29-1	TRBJ2-5	NA	NA	TGCAGCGTTGGGAGCCAAGAGACCCAGTACTTC	CSVGSQETQYF
15	TRBV7-9	TRBJ2-5	TRBD2	once	TGTGCCAGCAGCTTAAGGCTAGCGGGAGAAGAGACCCAGTACTTC	CASSLRLAGEETQYF
14	TRBV6-5	TRBJ1-1	TRBD1	NA	TGTGCCAGCAGTGGGACAGGACCGAACACTGAAGCTTTCTTT	CASSGTGPNTEAFF
15	TRBV4-2	TRBJ2-7	NA	few	TGTGCCAGCAGCCAAGATGGCAGGAGCTCCTACGAGCAGTACTTC	CASSQDGRSSYEQYF
16	TRBV5-1	TRBJ2-7	TRBD2	once	TGCGCCAGCAGCCGAACGACCGGGACTAGCGGCTACGAGCAGTACTTC	CASSRTTGTSGYEQYF
14	TRBV7-9	TRBJ2-7	TRBD1	NA	TGTGCCAGCAGCTCAAGGACAGGAAGCTACGAGCAGTACTTC	CASSSRTGSYEQYF
11	TRBV4-1	TRBJ2-1	NA	NA	TGCGCCAGCAGCGGGTGGAATGAGCAGTTCTTC	CASSGWNEQFF
14	TRBV7-2	TRBJ2-1	NA	NA	TGTGCCAGCAGCTTAGGGGGACTCCGGGGTGAGCAGCTCTTC	CASSLGGLRGEQLF
16	TRBV28	TRBJ2-3	TRBD2	NA	TGTGCCAGCAGTGGGGGACTAGCGGGCCCCACAGATACGCAGTATTTT	CASSGGLAGPTDTQYF
13	TRBV7-3	TRBJ2-3	NA	NA	TGTGCCAGCAGCTTAAACAAGGCGGATACGCAGTATTTT	CASSLNKADTQYF
13	TRBV5-1	TRBJ1-2	NA	NA	TGCGCCAGCAGTCGGGACACGAACTATGGCTACACCTTC	CASSRDTNYGYTF
16	TRBV11-3	TRBJ2-1	NA	NA	TGTGCCAGCAGCTTAGGAAGTCCGAGCTCCTACAATGAGCAGTTCTTC	CASSLGSPSSYNEQFF
14	TRBV2	TRBJ2-1	TRBD2	NA	TGTGCCAGCTCTTTAGCGGGAGTGAACAATGAGCAGTTCTTC	CASSLAGVNNEQFF
15	TRBV11-2	TRBJ2-7	TRBD2	NA	TGTGCCAGCAGCGCTCGACTAGCGGGAGCCTACGAGCAGTACTTC	CASSARLAGAYEQYF